This T cell receptor beta chain was sequenced in a study of cytomegalovirus exposure and HLA in healthy donors. The germline gives CDR1 SGHAT, CDR2 FQDESV (reference sequence). The V gene lost 5 bases and the J gene lost 4 bases, with 11 bases spanning the gap. The CDR3 covers 13 residues. The PCR employed 60 Vbeta primers together with 13 Jbeta primers. Only in-frame clones appear in the TCRdb table, and some are missing; sequencing was by immunoSEQ multiplex PCR. The sample comprises more than 90,000 clones, more than 75% of which are singletons, and roughly 8.4% rests with the top ten. The clonotype was recovered from a human donor in good health. The sequenced sample consisted of PBMCs. This rearrangement joins TRBV11-1 to TRBJ1-1; the D gene is possibly TRBD1 (5 bases). This chain's CDR3 is CASSTGPVTEAFF. The DNA for the CDR3 is TGTGCCAGCAGCACAGGTCCGGTCACTGAAGCTTTCTTT.